This entry concerns a single T cell receptor (beta chain). Its antigen is not yet known. No much larger clone is present one base from it, and per-base qualities are unavailable. This sample also contains other DNA sequences that code for the same CDR3. TCRbeta CDR3 regions were sequenced with the immunoSEQ Assay. After extraction, genomic DNA underwent amplification by bias-controlled multiplex PCR, followed by high-throughput sequencing. From the authors' description of their analysis: To quantify the absolute abundance of every unique TCRbeta CDR3 region, sequences were collapsed and filtered. T cell fraction was estimated by normalizing TCRbeta template counts to usable DNA, with usable DNA measured through amplification of reference genes found in all nucleated cells. Repertoire TCRs were annotated as SARS-CoV-2-specific by exact matching of V gene, CDR3 amino acid sequence and J gene to a known reactive TCR set. The reference SARS-CoV-2 TCR set was obtained from MIRA and was filtered for enrichment in COVID-19-positive ImmuneCODE repertoires, whereby public or cross-reactive TCRs were removed. Using the MIRA antigens, annotated TCRs were further analysed by specific ORF or by position within an ORF. Breadth was defined as annotated unique rearrangements over total unique productive rearrangements; depth was the summed frequency of those rearrangements. Two-sided Wilcoxon rank-sum tests were used to compare TCR breadth between groups. In TCRdb, the immuneACCESS table is reduced to in-frame sequences with V and J assigned. These tables do not hold every clone; where another copy was compared, an unresolved V gene accounts for under half, and the others remain unexplained. V, J and clone size were drawn from that table, and D and trimming were deduced from the DNA. Counted in this sample were about 350,000 clones; 70% to 90% of them appeared once. The ten most abundant clones make up about 3.5% of the sample.

In the paper's terms, the treatment or condition label means: 19 received Ad26.COV2.S at low or high dose, single or two shots; 5 received placebo; per-sample allocation not given. For vaccine and placebo recipients, repertoires were sequenced using samples collected on day 63 after the first injection. Between 29 July and 7 August 2020, Cohort 1b enrolled 20 to 30 adults aged 18-55 years at one site in Boston, USA. Ad26.COV2.S consisted of a replication-incompetent adenovirus type 26 vector by which a prefusion-stabilized SARS-CoV-2 spike protein from the original Wuhan strain was expressed. This record belongs to a study of Ad26.COV2.S vaccination and SARS-CoV-2 variants (dated by TCRdb to the early 2020s). In terms of the full investigation: Vaccine-arm donors were drawn from COV1001, a multicentre, randomized, double-blind, placebo-controlled phase I-IIa trial of Ad26.COV2.S in healthy adults. Ad26.COV2.S was administered intramuscularly at a dose of 5x10^10 or 1x10^11 viral particles, either as one shot or as two shots given 56 days apart. The specificity and breadth of SARS-CoV-2-reactive T cell receptors after Ad26.COV2.S vaccination were assessed by TCRbeta repertoire sequencing. The TCR-sequenced set comprised around 30 samples: approximately 19 Ad26.COV2.S vaccine recipients, 5 placebo recipients and 8 SARS-CoV-2 convalescent individuals. Trial participants were randomized into five groups of five, in which low-dose or high-dose Ad26.COV2.S was given once or twice, or placebo was given on both occasions. Throughout the experiments and outcome assessment, investigators stayed blinded to trial group allocation. Overall results and qualifications from the work: The study was not powered to compare responses between vaccine doses or regimens. Non-spike TCR breadth was comparable between vaccine and placebo recipients, consistent with the vaccine containing only spike. After vaccination, substantial breadth of spike-specific CD8+ and CD4+ T cell responses was reported. Ad26.COV2.S recipients had higher spike-specific TCR breadth than placebo recipients (P = 0.0014). The authors noted that total T cell responses may have been underestimated by the TCR breadth and depth analyses.

According to the germline V gene (reference sequence), CDR1 reads LGHDT and CDR2 reads YNNKEL. Including cysteine and phenylalanine, the CDR3 has 12 amino acids. CDR3 DNA is the only sequence kept; it has 36 bases, read in frame from the first base. V is reduced by 1 base and J by 5 bases, leaving a spacing of 6 bases between them. The specimen comprised peripheral blood, sampled in a trial of Ad26.COV2.S vaccine versus placebo. The chain is encoded by TRBV3-1 (or the pseudogene TRBV3-2) joined to TRBJ2-7, with the D assignment possibly TRBD1 or TRBD2, given 5 matching bases for each. The clonotype was recovered from a person between 18 and 65 years old who received the Ad26.COV2.S COVID-19 vaccine or a placebo. The CDR3 region has the sequence CASSQGGNEQYF. In nucleotide form, the sequence is TGTGCCAGCAGCCAAGGGGGGAACGAGCAGTACTTC.